This T cell receptor (beta chain) stems from a study of beta chain features in type 1 diabetes. Staining for CD45RO/CCR7/CD25/CD127/CD95/CD27 allowed sorting of CD4+ naive, central memory, regulatory and stem cell-like memory cells. About this clone: The antigen remains unidentified.

Expressed TCRB transcripts got sequenced, as all isolated RNA was reverse transcribed. TCRdb keeps only in-frame clones here, not all; method: immunoSEQ multiplex PCR. The sample contains 350,000 or so clones, roughly 21% of which appear only once. Study findings and constraints: Cells that show high TCR expression could be over-represented by cDNA sequencing. Patients with Type 1 diabetes showed moderately but significantly shorter TCRB CDR3s in all four CD4+ subsets.

The CDR3 runs to 14 residues. V was pared by 3 bases and J by 1 base, with 10 bases between. Germline-derived CDR1 and CDR2 are MGHDK and SYGVNS. The J gene is TRBJ2-7, the V gene TRBV25-1; a weak D match, TRBD2 (5 bases). Material: naive CD4+ T cells from blood. The source is a woman aged 18-29 years in good health. The CDR3 loop reads CASSDSGGSYEQYF. The CDR3 DNA sequence: TGTGCCAGCAGTGACTCCGGAGGTTCCTACGAGCAGTACTTC.